Each of the 18 T cell receptor beta chains below was sequenced from the same sample in a study of shared clonotypes between healthy human individuals. Naive-designated CD8 cells lacked CD45RO, were positively enriched for CCR7, and omitted terminally differentiated effector memory CD45RA+ cells. Data came from immunoSEQ multiplex PCR; TCRdb stores just in-frame clones and leaves some out. The sample records around 2,000,000 clones, roughly 95% being singletons. Input material: naive CD8+ T cells sorted from blood. These receptors were obtained from a man in his late teens or twenties in good health.

The chain carries TRBV5-6 and TRBJ2-7; tentative D call: TRBD2 (5 bases). The V end was cut by 2 bases, the J end by 4 bases, with 7 bases between. This CDR3 region has 12 residues. CDR1 is SGHDT and CDR2 is YYEEEE in the germline V gene. CDR3 in DNA: TGTGCCAGCAGCTTTATAGCGTACGAGCAGTACTTC. This encodes CASSFIAYEQYF.

The chain links TRBV19 to TRBJ1-1; D is uncertain. Trimming removed 3 bases from V and 3 bases from J, with 8 bases in between. CDR3 size: 13 residues. The germline CDR1 and CDR2 sequences are LNHDA and SQIVND (reference sequence). In DNA form, the CDR3 reads TGTGCCAGTAGTATGTCCAGTTACACTGAAGCTTTCTTT. Amino acids: CASSMSSYTEAFF.

In nucleotides, the CDR3 is TGTGCCAGCAGCTCGACAGGGGGGACGGGAGAGCAGTACTTC. It encodes CASSSTGGTGEQYF. V and J are TRBV7-6 and TRBJ2-7; 9 bases match TRBD1. The CDR3 spans 14 residues. CDR1 and CDR2 (germline): SGHVS, FNYEAQ. With V trimmed by 4 bases and J by 7 bases, 8 bases remained unmatched.

CDR3 nucleotide sequence: TGTGCCAGCAGCTTAGGGAACAATAATTCACCCCTCCACTTT. This sequence encodes CASSLGNNNSPLHF. The gene calls are TRBV13 and TRBJ1-6; no reliable D call. There are 14 residues in the CDR3. The V gene's germline CDR1 is PRHDT and CDR2 FYEKMQ (reference sequence). The ends were cut back, 0 bases at V and 5 bases at J, with 5 bases in the middle.

The rearrangement joins TRBV4-1 to TRBJ1-6, with a tentative D call TRBD1 (5 bases). V was pared by 4 bases and J by 10 bases, with 17 bases between. The CDR3 is made up of 15 amino acids. Germline CDR1 and CDR2: MGHRA and YSYEKL. The CDR3 sequence: CASSPDDGGESPLHF. The CDR3 coding sequence is TGCGCCAGCAGCCCCGATGATGGGGGGGAGTCACCCCTCCACTTT.

The chain is built from TRBV27 and TRBJ2-1; TRBD1 agrees at 7 bases. The germline gives CDR1 MNHEY, CDR2 SMNVEV (reference sequence). J was trimmed by 14 bases and V by 2 bases; bases with no gene match: 12. The length of the CDR3 is 14 residues. The chain's CDR3 is CASSLGTRQGSKFF. The CDR3 DNA reads TGTGCCAGCAGTTTAGGCACTCGACAGGGATCTAAGTTCTTC.

As regards this clone: At one of its ends the junction is not consistent with the germline gene, which may arise from a read error. The J gene is TRBJ2-3, the V gene TRBV7-2, with 9 bases that match TRBD2. CDR1 SGHTA and CDR2 FQGNSA come from the germline V gene. There are 12 residues in the CDR3. For the CDR3, the DNA is TGTGCCAGCAGCCTGGGACTAGCCGATGTGCAGTTT. It codes for CASSLGLADVQF.

This clone was seen a single time. The chain combines TRBV9 with TRBJ1-2; D is unclear. CDR1 is SGDLS and CDR2 is YYNGEE in the germline V gene. The V end lost 6 bases, the J end lost 8 bases, and 23 bases lay between the germline ends. The CDR3 consists of 15 residues. The CDR3 DNA follows: TGTGCCAGCACACTAGGACCCCACAGTGGTGGCGGCTACACCTTC. This translates into CASTLGPHSGGGYTF.

The J gene is TRBJ1-1, the V gene TRBV5-6; 7 nucleotides line up with TRBD1. Losses at the gene ends were 7 bases for V and 3 bases for J; bases not matched to a gene: 3. Per the germline V gene, CDR1 is SGHDT and CDR2 is YYEEEE. This CDR3 has 12 residues. The CDR3 region has the DNA TGTGCCAGCCAGGGGGATGACACTGAAGCTTTCTTT. It translates to CASQGDDTEAFF.

The chain uses TRBV5-1 and TRBJ2-3, with D perhaps matching TRBD2 (6 bases). Germline CDR1 reads SGHRS; CDR2 reads YFSETQ. The CDR3 extends over 14 amino acids. Trimming shortened V by 5 bases and J by 4 bases, and 14 bases separated the two germline ends. The CDR3 nucleotides read TGCGCCAGCAGGGCTAGGGGCGGGGCAGATACGCAGTATTTT. This gives the protein CASRARGGADTQYF.

The chain employs TRBV10-2 and TRBJ2-5; the D gene is possibly TRBD2 (7 bases). Germline V lookup: CDR1 WSHSY, CDR2 SAAADI. Trimming pared 9 bases from V and 5 bases from J, leaving 16 bases between. This CDR3 spans 13 amino acids. The CDR3 is CARGGGGHETQYF. Here the CDR3 DNA reads TGCGCCAGGGGGGGCGGGGGACATGAGACCCAGTACTTC.

The chain links TRBV9 to TRBJ2-5; D tentatively fits TRBD1 or TRBD2 (6 bases each). The CDR3 is 14 residues long. The V gene's germline CDR1 is SGDLS and CDR2 YYNGEE. The germline V and J ends were trimmed by 4 bases and 7 bases, with 17 bases remaining between them. CDR3 DNA sequence: TGTGCCAGCAGCCCATTCGGAGGGGGTGGGACCCAGTACTTC. This translates into CASSPFGGGGTQYF.

This clone appeared a few times. The chain combines TRBV27 with TRBJ1-6; D perhaps matches TRBD1 (6 bases). Deletions cut 3 bases from V and 8 bases from J, with 14 bases between. The CDR3 has 15 amino acids. Germline assignment: CDR1 MNHEY and CDR2 SMNVEV (reference sequence). The CDR3 DNA sequence: TGTGCCAGCAGTTTGACGGGGGCCTGGGATTCACCCCTCCACTTT. Its translation: CASSLTGAWDSPLHF.

V is TRBV4-1 and J is TRBJ2-7; D uncertain. CDR1 is MGHRA, CDR2 YSYEKL, per germline. V lost 3 bases to trimming and J lost 7 bases, with 13 bases between them. This CDR3 has 13 residues. CDR3 sequence (DNA): TGCGCCAGCAGCCATGAAGCAGGAGAAGAGCAGTACTTC. This gives the protein CASSHEAGEEQYF.

The V and J genes are TRBV28 and TRBJ1-2; 8 bases agree with TRBD1. The length of the CDR3 is 16 residues. Trimming at V came to 4 bases and at J to 6 bases, leaving 13 bases not matched to a gene. Germline V gives CDR1 MDHEN, CDR2 SYDVKM. The CDR3 here is CASSSPTGDKGHGYTF. The CDR3 coding sequence is TGTGCCAGCAGTTCCCCGACAGGGGATAAAGGCCATGGCTACACCTTC.

The CDR3 loop reads CARGGRAHEQYF. CDR3 DNA sequence: TGTGCCAGAGGGGGAAGGGCCCACGAGCAGTACTTC. The V and J genes are TRBV6-1 and TRBJ2-7; D perhaps matches TRBD1 (6 bases). The CDR3 runs to 12 residues. The germline CDR1 and CDR2 sequences are MNHNS and SASEGT. V lost 9 bases and J 5 bases, leaving 14 bases between the germline ends.

V and J are TRBV7-2 and TRBJ2-1, with D possibly called TRBD1 or TRBD2 (5 bases each). This CDR3 is built from 14 residues. Germline CDR1 and CDR2: SGHTA and FQGNSA. Trimming took off 6 bases at V and 0 bases at J, with 9 bases between the two ends. CDR3 amino acids: CASRGRSSYNEQFF. CDR3 DNA: TGTGCCAGCAGGGGACGTAGCTCCTACAATGAGCAGTTCTTC.

The chain recombines TRBV6-5 with TRBJ2-2; 10 bases map to TRBD2. Germline CDR1 reads MNHEY; CDR2 reads SVGAGI. This CDR3 has 15 amino acids. V shed 7 bases and J 1 base; nucleotides not matched to a gene: 3. The DNA of the CDR3 is TGTGCCAGCACCAGACTAGCGGGGAACACCGGGGAGCTGTTTTTT. Residues: CASTRLAGNTGELFF.